These T cell receptor beta chains were read from a single sample in a study of cytomegalovirus exposure and HLA in healthy donors. Sequencing was performed with immunoSEQ multiplex PCR; in TCRdb, only in-frame clones are kept and a portion is missing. The sample shows some 140,000 clones, more than 75% of them seen only once. What was sequenced was PBMCs. The receptors shown here come from a man aged 25-45 years in good health and CMV-seropositive. The CDR3 runs from the conserved cysteine through the conserved F or W. The D gene is left open where the match is weak. The listing skips clone size in some rows; elsewhere it reads once, few, many or a size class.

d_gene	j_gene	v_gene	abundance	CDR3aa	CDR3nt
TRBD2	TRBJ2-3	TRBV23-1	.	CASSQLLAGTDTQYF	TGCGCCAGCAGTCAATTACTAGCGGGCACAGATACGCAGTATTTT
.	TRBJ2-7	TRBV9	few	CASSVGSDYYEQYF	TGTGCCAGCAGCGTAGGTAGCGACTACTACGAGCAGTACTTC
TRBD1	TRBJ2-1	TRBV6-5	.	CASSLTGSQEQFF	TGTGCCAGCAGTTTGACAGGGTCCCAGGAGCAGTTCTTC
TRBD2	TRBJ2-7	TRBV30	.	CAWSVGLAGYEQYF	TGTGCCTGGAGTGTAGGACTAGCGGGCTACGAGCAGTACTTC
.	TRBJ1-6	TRBV10-3	.	CAISEGQQNSPLHF	TGTGCCATCAGCGAAGGACAGCAGAATTCACCCCTCCACTTT
TRBD2	TRBJ2-1	TRBV7-2	.	CASSAPSGRAIGQFF	TGTGCCAGCAGCGCTCCTAGCGGGAGGGCCATCGGGCAGTTCTTC
TRBD2	TRBJ2-7	TRBV10-1	.	CASSAKSGRLYEQYF	TGCGCCAGCAGTGCCAAAAGCGGGAGATTATACGAGCAGTACTTC
.	TRBJ1-5	TRBV6-7	.	CASTPLSPRQNSNQPQHF	TGTGCCAGCACCCCTTTATCACCCCGACAGAATAGCAATCAGCCCCAGCATTTT
TRBD2	TRBJ2-1	TRBV4-2	.	CASSQRTSGSYNEQFF	TGTGCCAGCAGCCAGAGGACTAGCGGTAGTTACAATGAGCAGTTCTTC
.	TRBJ1-5	TRBV4-1	.	CASSQVPRFNQPQHF	TGCGCCAGCAGCCAAGTACCGCGGTTCAATCAGCCCCAGCATTTT
TRBD1	TRBJ2-6	TRBV5-6	.	CASSSTGGWANVLTF	TGTGCCAGCAGCTCTACAGGGGGCTGGGCCAACGTCCTGACTTTC
TRBD2	TRBJ2-5	TRBV6-5	.	CASSLKGLAGETQYF	TGTGCCAGCAGTCTGAAGGGACTAGCGGGAGAGACCCAGTACTTC
.	TRBJ1-5	TRBV19	.	CASNIQGRVGNQPQHF	TGTGCCAGTAACATCCAGGGGCGAGTGGGCAATCAGCCCCAGCATTTT
TRBD1	TRBJ2-5	TRBV7-9	.	CASSSRQGQETQYF	TGTGCCAGCAGCTCTCGACAGGGTCAAGAGACCCAGTACTTC
.	TRBJ1-5	TRBV6-5	.	CASSYQQGDQPQHF	TGTGCCAGCAGTTACCAGCAGGGTGACCAGCCCCAGCATTTT
.	TRBJ1-3	TRBV19	.	CASSRGRSSGNTIYF	TGTGCCAGTAGCAGGGGACGTAGCTCTGGAAACACCATATATTTT
.	TRBJ1-5	TRBV19	.	CASNPGLPQRRPQHF	TGTGCCAGTAACCCAGGACTCCCGCAACGTCGGCCCCAGCATTTT
.	TRBJ1-4	TRBV7-8	.	CASSPLETVGHRRKLFF	TGTGCCAGCAGCCCGTTGGAGACTGTGGGACATAGGAGGAAACTGTTTTTT
.	TRBJ2-3	TRBV27	.	CASSFQGPDTQYF	TGTGCCAGCAGTTTCCAGGGGCCAGATACGCAGTATTTT
.	TRBJ2-1	TRBV14	.	CASSQVPSVSYNEQFF	TGTGCCAGCAGCCAAGTCCCCAGCGTCTCCTACAATGAGCAGTTCTTC
TRBD2	TRBJ2-1	TRBV2	.	CASRQKTSGNGEQFF	TGTGCCAGCAGACAAAAGACTAGCGGGAATGGTGAGCAGTTCTTC
TRBD1	TRBJ2-7	TRBV27	.	CASSFYRGPYEQYF	TGTGCCAGCAGTTTCTACAGGGGACCCTACGAGCAGTACTTC
TRBD1	TRBJ2-5	TRBV27	.	CASSPFGQVQQETQYF	TGTGCCAGCAGTCCTTTTGGACAGGTACAACAAGAGACCCAGTACTTC
TRBD2	TRBJ2-1	TRBV7-3	.	CASSLSLAGGIEQFF	TGTGCCAGCAGCTTAAGCCTAGCGGGAGGCATCGAGCAGTTCTTC
.	TRBJ2-7	TRBV28	.	CASRPTDGISYEQYF	TGTGCCAGCAGACCGACGGACGGGATCTCCTACGAGCAGTACTTC
TRBD1	TRBJ2-2	TRBV6-1	.	CATQRKGASGELFF	TGTGCCACCCAAAGGAAGGGGGCAAGCGGGGAGCTGTTTTTT
.	TRBJ2-3	TRBV7-8	.	CASSLGGRSTDTQYF	TGTGCCAGCAGCCTAGGGGGGCGGAGCACAGATACGCAGTATTTT
TRBD2	TRBJ2-7	TRBV4-1	.	CASSPKTSGTYEQYF	TGCGCCAGCAGCCCGAAGACTAGCGGAACCTACGAGCAGTACTTC
TRBD1	TRBJ2-1	TRBV5-1	.	CASSSRQGIGEQFF	TGCGCCAGCAGCTCGAGACAGGGTATCGGTGAGCAGTTCTTC
TRBD1	TRBJ2-2	TRBV29-1	.	CSVDRERAGELFF	TGCAGCGTCGACAGGGAACGGGCCGGGGAGCTGTTTTTT
TRBD1	TRBJ2-4	TRBV27	.	CASSRDRAKNIQYF	TGTGCCAGCAGCCGGGACAGAGCCAAAAACATTCAGTACTTC
TRBD1	TRBJ2-6	TRBV18	.	CASSPLDRESSGANVLTF	TGTGCCAGCTCACCACTTGACAGGGAGTCCTCTGGGGCCAACGTCCTGACTTTC
TRBD2	TRBJ2-1	TRBV29-1	.	CSVRGWSGGYNEQFF	TGCAGCGTGAGGGGTTGGAGCGGGGGCTACAATGAGCAGTTCTTC
TRBD2	TRBJ2-3	TRBV13	.	CASSLGTRQDTQYF	TGTGCCAGCAGCCTCGGGACTAGACAAGATACGCAGTATTTT
TRBD2	TRBJ2-7	TRBV28	.	CASSFEREEYEQYF	TGTGCCAGCAGTTTTGAGCGGGAGGAATACGAGCAGTACTTC
TRBD1	TRBJ2-7	TRBV15	few	CATSTTGGSYEQYF	TGTGCCACCTCTACAACAGGGGGCTCCTACGAGCAGTACTTC
TRBD1	TRBJ2-7	TRBV4-1	.	CASSPGQGVGEQYF	TGCGCCAGCAGCCCGGGACAGGGGGTAGGCGAGCAGTACTTC
.	TRBJ1-1	TRBV2	.	CASRQGNTEAFF	TGTGCCAGCAGACAGGGAAACACTGAAGCTTTCTTT
.	TRBJ1-2	TRBV15	.	CATSSNYREYNYGYTF	TGTGCCACCAGCTCTAATTACAGGGAGTATAACTATGGCTACACCTTC
TRBD2	TRBJ2-5	TRBV28	.	CASSLSSSGRPYF	TGTGCCAGCAGTTTATCTTCGAGCGGGAGGCCGTACTTC
TRBD2	TRBJ2-5	TRBV4-2	.	CASSQALAGGVETQYF	TGTGCCAGCAGCCAAGCGTTGGCGGGAGGGGTGGAGACCCAGTACTTC
.	TRBJ2-7	TRBV11-2	.	CASSLELAPDYEQYF	TGTGCCAGCAGCTTAGAACTAGCACCCGACTACGAGCAGTACTTC
TRBD1	TRBJ2-7	TRBV2	.	CASTGGSHEQYF	TGTGCCAGTACAGGGGGCAGCCACGAGCAGTACTTC
TRBD2	TRBJ2-1	TRBV5-1	.	CASSSLAGGPSNEQFF	TGCGCCAGCAGTTCCCTAGCGGGAGGGCCCAGCAATGAGCAGTTCTTC